This entry lists 27 T cell receptor beta chains sequenced from one sample in a study of blood T cell repertoires in COVID-19. This table comes from immunoSEQ multiplex PCR, and its TCRdb copy is limited to in-frame clones, with some not included. The table records 80,000 to 95,000 clones, approximately 80% of them present only once. The sample was peripheral blood. Receptor source: a woman of 80 years or more with active or convalescent COVID-19.

This chain joins TRBV4-1 and TRBJ1-4, with D possibly matching TRBD1 (5 bases). Trimming removed 4 bases from V and 6 bases from J, with 18 bases in between. Germline loops: CDR1 MGHRA, CDR2 YSYEKL. This CDR3 is built from 16 residues. Here the CDR3 reads CASSLRDGGGDEKLFF. The DNA of the CDR3 is TGCGCCAGCAGCCTTAGGGACGGCGGAGGGGATGAAAAACTGTTTTTT.

The V and J genes are TRBV6-1 and TRBJ2-2; TRBD2 agrees at 9 bases. Germline CDR1 reads MNHNS; CDR2 reads SASEGT. After removal of 2 bases from V and 4 bases from J, the junction contained 5 bases not matched to a gene. The CDR3 spans 16 residues. CDR3 sequence: CASSESTAGGTGELFF. The CDR3 DNA sequence: TGTGCCAGCAGTGAAAGTACAGCGGGGGGCACCGGGGAGCTGTTTTTT.

The chain joins TRBV2 to TRBJ1-1; the match to TRBD1 covers 7 bases. J was trimmed by 1 base and V by 5 bases; bases with no gene match: 1. This CDR3 spans 13 amino acids. Germline CDR1 is SNHLY and CDR2 is FYNNEI. The CDR3 spells CASSQGENTEAFF. CDR3 nucleotides: TGTGCCAGCAGTCAGGGGGAGAACACTGAAGCTTTCTTT.

CDR3 DNA sequence: TGTGCCAGCAGCCGGACAGCATTCTACGAGCAGTACTTC. Encoded protein: CASSRTAFYEQYF. The gene calls are TRBV5-6 and TRBJ2-7; a possible D gene is TRBD1 (6 bases). The CDR3 runs to 13 residues. Germline V gene data show CDR1 as SGHDT and CDR2 as YYEEEE. V was pared by 4 bases and J by 3 bases, with 11 bases between.

The chain is built from TRBV6-1 and TRBJ2-1; 8 positions agree with TRBD2. V gave up 0 bases and J gave up 11 bases; unmatched junction bases: 6. CDR3 length equals 14 residues. Germline V gives CDR1 MNHNS, CDR2 SASEGT. DNA for the CDR3: TGTGCCAGCAGTGAAGCGCTGCGGGGGGCACAGCAGTTCTTC. Translation: CASSEALRGAQQFF.

The chain joins TRBV6-6 to TRBJ1-3; TRBD1 agrees at 7 bases. CDR3 length: 15 residues. The ends lost 2 bases at V and 1 base at J; junction bases unmatched: 2. Germline V gene data show CDR1 as MNHNY and CDR2 as SVGAGI (reference sequence). The CDR3 here is CASSYQGVSGNTIYF. Written as DNA, the CDR3 is TGTGCCAGCAGTTACCAGGGGGTTTCTGGAAACACCATATATTTT.

The V call is TRBV1, the J call TRBJ1-1; TRBD1 is the table's D call and was not checked against the DNA. TRBV1 is an annotated pseudogene. CDR3 length equals 16 residues. The chain's CDR3 is CTSSQDSTGEEGEAFF. For the CDR3, the DNA is TGCACCAGCAGCCAAGATTCGACAGGGGAAGAGGGTGAAGCTTTCTTT.

This clone was seen once. The chain is built from TRBV2 and TRBJ1-4; D unresolved. V lost 1 base to trimming and J lost 0 bases, with 18 bases between them. Germline CDR1 and CDR2: SNHLY and FYNNEI. The CDR3 totals 19 residues. In DNA form, the CDR3 reads TGTGCCAGCAGTGAAGGTGTGGTCGGGGATCTTGCAACTAATGAAAAACTGTTTTTT. Translation gives CASSEGVVGDLATNEKLFF.

This clone was recorded once. J is TRBJ1-1 and V is TRBV14; 8 nucleotides match TRBD1. CDR1 and CDR2 from the germline V gene are SGHDN and FVKESK. The CDR3 covers 19 residues. Losses at the gene ends were 0 bases for V and 2 bases for J; bases not matched to a gene: 14. CDR3 sequence reads: CASSQDYPRQGSPNTEAFF. In nucleotides, the CDR3 is TGTGCCAGCAGCCAAGATTACCCGCGACAGGGGTCGCCCAACACTGAAGCTTTCTTT.

V is TRBV19 and J is TRBJ1-5, with 12 positions matching TRBD1. Germline CDR1 LNHDA, CDR2 SQIVND (reference sequence). The CDR3 extends over 15 amino acids. Losses at the gene ends were 3 bases for V and 5 bases for J; bases not matched to a gene: 2. The CDR3 is CASSMGQGAYQPQHF. CDR3 coding DNA: TGTGCCAGTAGTATGGGACAGGGGGCTTATCAGCCCCAGCATTTT.

The chain is built from TRBV23-1 and TRBJ2-1, with TRBD2 identical over 7 bases. TRBV23-1 is known as an ORF, though its function is uncertain. This CDR3 has 12 residues. V shed 6 bases, J shed 9 bases, and the junction held 5 bases outside the gene matches. The CDR3 DNA is TGCGCCAGCAGGACTAGCTACCGTGAGCAGTTCTTC. As protein: CASRTSYREQFF.

This clone occurred once. Here the CDR3 DNA reads TGTGCCAGCAGTTCCCTCGGACAGGGCATTTCCTACGAGCAGTACTTC. Its protein is CASSSLGQGISYEQYF. The chain couples TRBV6-5 to TRBJ2-7, with TRBD1 matching over 8 bases. This CDR3 contains 16 residues. CDR1 is MNHEY and CDR2 is SVGAGI in the germline V gene. V shed 4 bases, J shed 1 base, and the junction held 9 bases outside the gene matches.

This clone occurred a few times. V is TRBV19 and J is TRBJ2-2; no reliable D call. V lost 5 bases and J lost 3, with 10 bases in between. This CDR3 region has 14 residues. Germline V gene data show CDR1 as LNHDA and CDR2 as SQIVND (reference sequence). CDR3 nucleotide sequence: TGTGCCAGTAGTCCAACCACTTACACCGGGGAGCTGTTTTTT. As protein: CASSPTTYTGELFF.

The chain couples TRBV9 to TRBJ2-2; 9 bases match TRBD2. Germline lookup yields CDR1 SGDLS and CDR2 YYNGEE. The CDR3 totals 16 residues. After removal of 3 bases from V and 4 bases from J, the junction contained 7 bases not matched to a gene. The CDR3 reads CASSAAGGPGTGELFF. The DNA for the CDR3 is TGTGCCAGCAGCGCCGCGGGGGGGCCTGGCACCGGGGAGCTGTTTTTT.

This clone was detected only a few times. The rearrangement joins TRBV6-1 to TRBJ1-3; 7 bases map to TRBD1. The J segment lost 2 bases and the V segment lost 2 bases, leaving 12 bases of the junction unmatched. This CDR3 has 18 amino acids. Germline loops: CDR1 MNHNS, CDR2 SASEGT. The CDR3 coding sequence is TGTGCCAGCAGTGAAAGGCGGACAGGCCGAGGTCCTGGAAACACCATATATTTT. Encoded protein: CASSERRTGRGPGNTIYF.

The V gene is TRBV11-3, the J gene TRBJ2-5; D call uncertain. Germline-derived CDR1 and CDR2 are SGHNT and YENEEA. CDR3 length: 16 amino acids. V was shortened by 0 bases and J by 2 bases, with 13 bases between the two germline ends. CDR3 sequence: CASSLEGSRPQETQYF. CDR3 nucleotide sequence: TGTGCCAGCAGCTTAGAGGGCTCCAGACCGCAAGAGACCCAGTACTTC.

The genes are TRBV5-1 and TRBJ2-7; 8 nucleotides match TRBD1. This CDR3 region has 17 residues. CDR1 and CDR2 (germline): SGHRS, YFSETQ. The V and J ends lost 4 bases and 0 bases, in that order; junction bases with no gene match: 12. In DNA, the CDR3 is TGCGCCAGCAGCCCGACAAGAGGACAGGGTAGCTCCTACGAGCAGTACTTC. Encoded protein: CASSPTRGQGSSYEQYF.

The chain couples TRBV7-2 to TRBJ2-3; D is undetermined. The CDR3 sequence is 16 residues long. V lost 1 base and J lost 0, with 11 bases in between. CDR1 and CDR2 (germline): SGHTA, FQGNSA. Here the CDR3 DNA reads TGTGCCAGCAGCTTAGGGAGCGTCTATAGCACAGATACGCAGTATTTT. Residues: CASSLGSVYSTDTQYF.

The rearrangement uses TRBV7-3 and TRBJ1-1, with a possible D match to TRBD1 (6 bases). Per germline, CDR1 SGHTA and CDR2 FQGTGA. The CDR3 totals 14 residues. Trimming removed 5 bases from V and 3 bases from J, with 13 bases in between. The DNA of the CDR3 is TGTGCCAGCAGCGTCGGGGGGCAGGACACTGAAGCTTTCTTT. As protein: CASSVGGQDTEAFF.

The chain uses TRBV28 and TRBJ1-2, with no clear D. CDR1 MDHEN and CDR2 SYDVKM come from the germline V gene. Trimming took 1 base from V and 4 from J, leaving 13 bases between them. This CDR3 is built from 15 residues. DNA for the CDR3: TGTGCCAGCAGTTTATCGAACAGATGGCTCTATGGCTACACCTTC. Its translation is CASSLSNRWLYGYTF.

Written as DNA, the CDR3 is TGTGCCAGCAGCGTAGGTTCAGAAAATTCACCCCTCCACTTT. Translating gives CASSVGSENSPLHF. The chain combines TRBV9 with TRBJ1-6; D remains ambiguous. Germline CDR1 and CDR2: SGDLS and YYNGEE. The CDR3 is 14 amino acids. Between the trimmed V and J ends, which lost 0 bases and 7 bases, there was a span of 8 bases.

CDR3 DNA sequence: TGCGCCAGCAGCTTGACAAGTCTGAACACTGAAGCTTTCTTT. This codes for CASSLTSLNTEAFF. The V call is TRBV5-1, the J call TRBJ1-1; the D is unclear. Trimming stripped 1 base from V and 0 bases from J, with 7 bases between. Looked up from germline, CDR1 is SGHRS and CDR2 is YFSETQ. CDR3 length: 14 amino acids. The full variable domain, completed using reference TRBV5-1 and TRBJ1-1, is KAGVTQTPRYLIKTRGQQVTLSCSPISGHRSVSWYQQTPGQGLQFLFEYFSETQRNKGNFPGRFSGRQFSNSRSEMNVSTLELGDSALYLCASSLTSLNTEAFFGQGTRLTVV.

The chain uses TRBV27 and TRBJ1-2; D may be TRBD1 (5 bases). V was cut by 2 bases and J by 8 bases, with 12 bases left in between. This CDR3 has 13 residues. Germline V CDR1 and CDR2: MNHEY, SMNVEV (reference sequence). The CDR3 coding sequence is TGTGCCAGCAGTTTAAGGCAGGGTCTGGGCTACACCTTC. Protein: CASSLRQGLGYTF.

The genes are TRBV12-3 or TRBV12-4 and TRBJ2-5; weak D call: TRBD2 (5 bases). The CDR3 extends over 13 amino acids. Trimming pared 5 bases from V and 8 bases from J, leaving 15 bases between. The CDR3 DNA reads TGTGCCAGCAGTGCGGACGGAGGAGCTACCCAGTACTTC. It is translated as CASSADGGATQYF.

CDR3 region: CASSPSTGELFF. CDR3 in DNA: TGTGCCAGCAGTCCCTCCACCGGGGAGCTGTTTTTT. V is TRBV28 and J is TRBJ2-2, with D hard to call. Per the germline V gene, CDR1 is MDHEN and CDR2 is SYDVKM. V gave up 5 bases and J gave up 4 bases, with 5 bases separating them. This CDR3 is built from 12 residues. Drawing the rest from reference TRBV28 and TRBJ2-2, the complete variable domain is DVKVTQSSRYLVKRTGEKVFLECVQDMDHENMFWYRQDPGLGLRLIYFSYDVKMKEKGDIPEGYSVSREKKERFSLILESASTNQTSMYLCASSPSTGELFFGEGSRLTVL.

This clone has just a few counts. The J gene is TRBJ1-1, the V gene TRBV18, with unresolved D. Trimming pared 3 bases from V and 6 bases from J, leaving 11 bases between. This CDR3 is 13 amino acids long. In germline, CDR1 is KGHSH, CDR2 LQKENI. The CDR3 spells CASSPGGVAEAFF. The CDR3 nucleotides read TGTGCCAGCTCACCGGGCGGGGTGGCTGAAGCTTTCTTT.

This chain connects TRBV6-2 or TRBV6-3 to TRBJ2-5; D is perhaps TRBD2 (5 bases). V gave up 4 bases and J gave up 1 base, with 10 bases separating them. CDR3 length: 14 amino acids. Germline V gene sequence: CDR1 MNHEY, CDR2 SVGEGT. CDR3 in amino acids: CASSWSGIQETQYF. The CDR3 DNA reads TGTGCCAGCAGTTGGTCCGGGATCCAAGAGACCCAGTACTTC.